Described below is a single TCR beta chain sequence and its context. This clonotype came up many times. Its cognate antigen has yet to be identified. Base qualities are not provided; no much larger clone lies one nucleotide away. V loses 5 bases at its end and J loses 7 bases; junction bases beyond the gene matches: 7. The CDR3 contains 15 residues, cysteine and phenylalanine counted. Only the CDR3 DNA is retained, 45 bases long and in frame from the first base. Looking up the germline V gene yields CDR1 SGHTA and CDR2 FQGTGA. Only healthy Caucasian donors were included. The twin cohort comprised three pairs of female monozygotic twins, all aged roughly 18 to 30 years. Using Miltenyi CD45RO+ enrichment and human naive T-cell isolation kits, memory (CD45RO+) and naive T cells were isolated from PBMC. The library relied on 5' RACE. Sequencing instrument: Illumina HiSeq 2000. Template switching introduced a universal primer binding site; the final cDNA contained a unique molecular identifier, enabling accurate counting of TCR cDNA molecules. First-strand cDNA for TCR alpha and beta chains was synthesized from specific primers in the conserved constant-segment region. To control for contamination, every cDNA library carried two barcodes: a SMART-Mk sample barcode plus Illumina barcodes. TruSeq adapter sequences and Illumina sample barcodes were added in two successive PCR steps. The Illumina HiSeq platform was used with custom primers to sequence TCR alpha and beta cDNA libraries. The study's own analysis went as follows. Raw reads were processed with MiGEC to extract unique molecular identifiers, and MiXCR was used to determine CDR3 positions. For each individual, recombination models were inferred using an EM algorithm with the repgenHMM and IGoR tools. Shared clonotypes were analyzed with the tcR package in R, and sharing was normalized by the product of cloneset sizes. To study raw recombination without the effects of thymic and clonal selection, out-of-frame nonproductive sequences were analyzed. TCRdb took the public reads, trimmed them with fastp at Q25, ran MiXCR for clone calling and kept in-frame beta chains. Under each unique CDR3 protein, matching rows form one entry showing the most common genes and DNA. TCRdb's processing, not the authors', yielded these V and J calls. This sample lists roughly 290,000 distinct CDR3 sequences; under 9.5% were detected once. The ten largest account for approximately 2.1% of the sample.

This specimen belongs to a study of identical twins (TCRdb year 2016). Study-level background: TCR alpha and beta repertoires from monozygotic twins, unrelated adults of various ages and cord blood were deep-sequenced to test whether fetal clonotypes persist. To rule out contamination, replicate twin experiments were performed at different times with different library preparation protocols. The investigation overall reported the following: Out-of-frame TCR alpha sequences shared between twins showed an excess of low generation-probability sequences compared with coincidental sharing between unrelated individuals. Abundant cord blood beta clonotypes carried fewer insertions; young adult naive repertoires showed a weaker similar trend, while memory repertoires showed none. Because the same donors could not be followed over many years, conclusions were based on cross-sectional statistical analysis. In beta out-of-frame sequences, excess twin sharing was weaker, because having fewer shared sequences lowered the signal-to-noise ratio. Out-of-frame TCR alpha sharing in monozygotic twins was systematically underestimated by recombination models, whereas sharing between unrelated individuals was in agreement with the recombination models. Invariant T cells such as MAIT and iNKT could partly confound zero-insertion analyses, although diverse VJ usage argued against such confounding for most clonotypes.

These data were likewise used in another study, on yellow fever vaccine responses in identical twins. Taken from the second paper: The T cell response to vaccination in identical twins was reported by the authors to appear partly convergent and partly personalized. In identical twins, the study followed T cell clones that responded to the vaccine with precision.

The V and J segments used are TRBV7-3 and TRBJ2-1, with TRBD1 matching 11 junction bases. The origin of this receptor is a woman aged 18 to 35 in good health. The sequenced material came from memory (CD45RO+) T cells sorted from blood. In light of the paper, this sample's cell subset or site label describes: CD45RO+ enriched T cells. The nucleotide sequence is given as TGTGCCAGCAGCAAGGACAGGGGGCCGCTTAATGAGCAGTTCTTC. It is translated as CASSKDRGPLNEQFF.